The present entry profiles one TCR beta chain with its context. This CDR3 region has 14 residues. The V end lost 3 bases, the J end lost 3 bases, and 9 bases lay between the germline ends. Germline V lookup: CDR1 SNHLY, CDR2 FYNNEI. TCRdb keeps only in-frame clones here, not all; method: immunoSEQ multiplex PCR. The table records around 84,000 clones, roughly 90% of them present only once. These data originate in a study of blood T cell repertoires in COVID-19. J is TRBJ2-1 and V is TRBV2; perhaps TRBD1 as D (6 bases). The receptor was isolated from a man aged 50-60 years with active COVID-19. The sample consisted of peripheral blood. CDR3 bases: TGTGCCAGCAGTGATAGGGGGATCTACAATGAGCAGTTCTTC. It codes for CASSDRGIYNEQFF.